This TCR beta chain was captured by sequencing in a study of shared clonotypes between healthy human individuals. The study's findings and limits: Among a few donors, about 4.6% of naive CD4 clonotypes were found in common. Clonotype sharing among donors likely depends on sequencing depth.

Caucasian adults residing in Nashville, Tennessee made up all the donors. Using immunoSEQ multiplex PCR, the repertoire was profiled, and TCRdb retains in-frame clones only, with some absent. The repertoire holds approximately 2,300,000 clones, 92% seen once, with around 0.4% in the top ten. Regarding this clone: Its specificity is not known.

The specimen sequenced was naive CD4+ T cells from PBMCs. The sample's subset: CD45RA+ positively selected. The receptor was derived from a man between 18 and 29 years old in good health. Some clones in this sample may be carry-over from other donors' samples.

The CDR3 sequence is CSVPAGGPSNEQFF. In DNA form, the CDR3 reads TGCAGCGTGCCAGCTGGCGGACCGTCCAATGAGCAGTTCTTC. V and J are TRBV29-1 and TRBJ2-1; no clear D gene. Trimming removed 6 bases from V and 6 bases from J, with 18 bases in between. The CDR3 extends over 14 amino acids. Germline V gene sequence: CDR1 SQVTM, CDR2 ANQGSEA.